The entry that follows covers one T cell receptor (beta chain) sequence. Its cognate antigen is unknown. These data are taken from a study of T cells in Graves' hyperthyroidism and ophthalmopathy. This CDR3 comprises 13 residues. Germline-derived CDR1 and CDR2 are DFQATT and SNEGSKA (reference sequence). V lost 6 bases to trimming and J lost 4 bases, with 15 bases between them. A Clinical Activity Score of at least 3, a NOSPECS grade of at least 4 and a duration under 3 months were recorded in the ophthalmopathy patients. Patients were excluded for uncontrolled infection, other autoimmune disease, pregnancy or lactation. The authors took PBMCs from roughly 9.3 ml fresh peripheral blood. The source material, RNA transcripts, was used to amplify TCR beta CDR3 regions. Carried out on the TCR CDR3, a first-round RT-PCR used the HTBI primer set. TCRdb re-called the multiplex PCR reads through MiXCR, storing one row per CDR3 protein. The sample yields more than 500,000 distinct CDR3 sequences, about 15% seen once.

Overall study findings and caveats: The majority of expanded thyroid clonotypes above 0.001 also appeared in blood.

This sequence was found in a woman aged 40 to 49 with Graves' ophthalmopathy. The rearrangement uses TRBV20-1 and TRBJ1-1, with D possibly TRBD1 on 6 matching bases. Material: blood. The CDR3 loop is CSAAGAGPTEAFF. The CDR3 coding sequence is TGCAGTGCAGCGGGGGCAGGGCCCACTGAAGCTTTCTTT.